The 10 T cell receptor beta chains below come from one sample, sequenced in a study of blood T cell repertoires in COVID-19 (dated by TCRdb to the early 2020s). The library was made by the immunoSEQ multiplex PCR assay. The immuneACCESS repertoire file appears here via TCRdb, limited to in-frame rearrangements. These files lack a portion of the clones; in checked studies, under half of the deficit traces to unresolved V genes, and the cause of the others is not known. The sample includes tens of thousands of clones, with roughly 83% observed a single time. The ten most abundant clones make up more than 2.5% of the sample. Input material: peripheral blood. These receptors were obtained from a man aged 45 to 65 with acute or convalescent COVID-19.

This clone was counted a few times. V and J are TRBV19 and TRBJ1-5, with D maybe TRBD1 (6 bases). Trimming removed 6 bases from V and 1 base from J, with 13 bases in between. CDR1 is LNHDA and CDR2 is SQIVND in the germline V gene (reference sequence). This CDR3 region has 15 residues. The CDR3 coding sequence is TGTGCCAGTAGGGGACACCTAGGGAGCAATCAGCCCCAGCATTTT. It encodes CASRGHLGSNQPQHF. The full variable domain, its missing parts supplied by reference TRBV19 and TRBJ1-5, is DGGITQSPKYLFRKEGQNVTLSCEQNLNHDAMYWYRQDPGQGLRLIYYSQIVNDFQKGDIAEGYSVSREKKESFPLTVTSAQKNPTAFYLCASRGHLGSNQPQHFGDGTRLSIL.

This chain links TRBV27 with TRBJ2-2; no firm D call. With 6 bases removed from V and 4 bases from J, the gap between germline ends came to 18 bases. Germline CDR1 reads MNHEY; CDR2 reads SMNVEV (reference sequence). The CDR3 sequence is 16 residues long. CDR3 sequence (DNA): TGTGCCAGCAGCCTGCCTATCCCCATTGGCACCGGGGAGCTGTTTTTT. It codes for CASSLPIPIGTGELFF.

The chain has TRBV2 and TRBJ2-2, with 7 bases fitting TRBD1. This CDR3 has 15 residues. Germline CDR1 reads SNHLY; CDR2 reads FYNNEI. With 7 bases clipped from V and 3 bases from J, the junction kept 8 bases outside the gene matches. CDR3 protein: CASTLTGADTGELFF. DNA of the CDR3: TGTGCCAGCACCCTTACAGGGGCGGACACCGGGGAGCTGTTTTTT. Full variable domain (outside the CDR3, taken from reference TRBV2 and TRBJ2-2): EPEVTQTPSHQVTQMGQEVILRCVPISNHLYFYWYRQILGQKVEFLVSFYNNEISEKSEIFDDQFSVERPDGSNFTLKIRSTKLEDSAMYFCASTLTGADTGELFFGEGSRLTVL.

Only one count was recorded for this clone. The chain couples TRBV27 to TRBJ1-1; D is possibly TRBD1 (6 bases). This CDR3 contains 17 residues. The V end lost 5 bases, the J end lost 1 base, and 20 bases lay between the germline ends. The germline CDR1 and CDR2 sequences are MNHEY and SMNVEV (reference sequence). The CDR3 is CASSTIRGAGRNTEAFF. In DNA form, the CDR3 reads TGTGCCAGCAGTACTATTCGGGGGGCCGGGAGGAACACTGAAGCTTTCTTT.

The J gene is TRBJ2-7, the V gene TRBV4-1, with 8 bases identical to TRBD2. This CDR3 spans 16 amino acids. Germline V gives CDR1 MGHRA, CDR2 YSYEKL. With 0 bases clipped from V and 6 bases from J, the junction kept 10 bases outside the gene matches. CDR3 protein: CASSQDREGLGREQYF. CDR3 sequence (DNA): TGCGCCAGCAGCCAAGATCGGGAGGGTTTGGGCCGCGAGCAGTACTTC.

The V call is TRBV5-4, the J call TRBJ2-3; D may be TRBD1 (6 bases). Germline-derived CDR1 and CDR2 are SGHNT and YYREEE (reference sequence). The V gene lost 3 bases and the J gene lost 0 bases, with 20 bases spanning the gap. CDR3 length equals 18 residues. The CDR3 loop reads CASSSGQWVWSSTDTQYF. The DNA for the CDR3 is TGTGCCAGCAGCTCCGGACAGTGGGTATGGTCGAGCACAGATACGCAGTATTTT.

The CDR3 region is CASSIGTVYNSPLHF. DNA of the CDR3: TGTGCCAGTAGTATCGGGACAGTATATAATTCACCCCTCCACTTT. This chain connects TRBV19 to TRBJ1-6; 7 bases agree with TRBD1. V shed 3 bases and J 4 bases; nucleotides not matched to a gene: 3. The CDR3 consists of 15 residues. Germline lookup yields CDR1 LNHDA and CDR2 SQIVND (reference sequence).

This chain uses TRBV3-1 (or the pseudogene TRBV3-2) with TRBJ2-3, with TRBD2 matching 8 bases. Germline-derived CDR1 and CDR2 are LGHDT and YNNKEL (reference sequence). The CDR3 spans 18 residues. With 4 bases clipped from V and 2 bases from J, the junction kept 14 bases outside the gene matches. The CDR3, as DNA: TGTGCCAGCAGCCTTACCCGTCCAGCGGGGGCCCTCACAGATACGCAGTATTTT. This codes for CASSLTRPAGALTDTQYF.

V is TRBV7-8 and J is TRBJ2-7; TRBD1 matches 9 bases. This CDR3 spans 15 amino acids. Germline V gene lookup returns CDR1 SGHVS and CDR2 FQNEAQ. Trimming at V came to 3 bases and at J to 3 bases, leaving 6 bases not matched to a gene. CDR3: CASSLTGTGLYEQYF. For the CDR3, the DNA is TGTGCCAGCAGCTTGACCGGGACAGGGCTCTACGAGCAGTACTTC.

This clone was observed once. The rearrangement joins TRBV5-4 to TRBJ2-5, with a possible D match to TRBD1 (6 bases). This CDR3 has 15 amino acids. Germline V gene lookup returns CDR1 SGHNT and CDR2 YYREEE (reference sequence). V gave up 4 bases and J gave up 5 bases, with 18 bases separating them. CDR3 DNA sequence: TGTGCCAGCAGCGGGCCGGGACACGGATTTGAGACCCAGTACTTC. Its protein is CASSGPGHGFETQYF.